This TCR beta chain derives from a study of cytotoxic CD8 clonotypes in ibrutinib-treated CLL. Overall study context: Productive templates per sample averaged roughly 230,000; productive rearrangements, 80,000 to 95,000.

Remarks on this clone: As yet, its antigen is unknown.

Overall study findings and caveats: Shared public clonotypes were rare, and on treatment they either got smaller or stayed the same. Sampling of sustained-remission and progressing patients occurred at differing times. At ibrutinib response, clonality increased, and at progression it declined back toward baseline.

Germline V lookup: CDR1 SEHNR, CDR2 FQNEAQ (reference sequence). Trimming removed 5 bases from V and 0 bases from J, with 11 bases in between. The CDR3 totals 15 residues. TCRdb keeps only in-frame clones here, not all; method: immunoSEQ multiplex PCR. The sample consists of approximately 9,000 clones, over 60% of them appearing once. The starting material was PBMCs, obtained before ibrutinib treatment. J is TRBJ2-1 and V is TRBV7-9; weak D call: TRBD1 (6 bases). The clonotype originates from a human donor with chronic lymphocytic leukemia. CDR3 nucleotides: TGTGCCAGCAGCCGGGACACCAGCTCCTACAATGAGCAGTTCTTC. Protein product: CASSRDTSSYNEQFF.